These T cell receptor beta chains were read from a single sample in a study of chemoradiotherapy in HPV16-positive cancers. Only in-frame clones appear in the TCRdb table, and some are missing; sequencing was by immunoSEQ multiplex PCR. The data contain 13,000 or so clones, approximately 85% of them singletons. The specimen comprised blood, sampled from a patient who underwent chemoradiotherapy. All receptors come from a human donor with HPV-associated anogenital cancer. CDR3s include the opening cysteine and the closing phenylalanine or tryptophan. Fields, in order: CDR3 length, D gene, J gene, V gene, clone size, CDR3 protein, CDR3 DNA. The D gene is left open where the match is weak. A row's size may be missing; if present it is once, few, many or a size class.

len: 15; d_gene: -; j_gene: TRBJ1-6; v_gene: TRBV5-1; abundance: few; CDR3aa: CASSLEGGYNSPLHF; CDR3nt: TGCGCCAGCAGCTTGGAAGGGGGTTATAATTCACCCCTCCACTTT
len: 14; d_gene: -; j_gene: TRBJ1-2; v_gene: TRBV18; abundance: -; CDR3aa: CASSPALATGGYTF; CDR3nt: TGTGCCAGCTCACCAGCTCTTGCCACGGGTGGCTACACCTTC
len: 13; d_gene: -; j_gene: TRBJ2-3; v_gene: TRBV5-1; abundance: -; CDR3aa: CASSLGGADTQYF; CDR3nt: TGCGCCAGCAGCTTAGGGGGGGCAGATACGCAGTATTTT
len: 15; d_gene: TRBD1; j_gene: TRBJ1-6; v_gene: TRBV7-9; abundance: few; CDR3aa: CASSQRQGEGSPLHF; CDR3nt: TGTGCCAGCAGTCAAAGACAGGGCGAGGGATCACCCCTCCACTTT
len: 16; d_gene: TRBD2; j_gene: TRBJ2-3; v_gene: TRBV5-1; abundance: -; CDR3aa: CASSLELAGGTDTQYF; CDR3nt: TGCGCCAGCAGCTTGGAACTAGCGGGGGGGACAGATACGCAGTATTTT
len: 15; d_gene: -; j_gene: TRBJ1-1; v_gene: TRBV10-3; abundance: -; CDR3aa: CAISEREGRNTEAFF; CDR3nt: TGTGCCATCAGTGAGAGGGAGGGGAGGAACACTGAAGCTTTCTTT
len: 15; d_gene: -; j_gene: TRBJ1-2; v_gene: TRBV19; abundance: -; CDR3aa: CASSPSPRLGLWHTF; CDR3nt: TGTGCCAGTAGTCCCTCCCCCAGACTGGGTCTATGGCACACCTTC
len: 14; d_gene: -; j_gene: TRBJ2-3; v_gene: TRBV7-2; abundance: -; CDR3aa: CASSLAGITDTQYF; CDR3nt: TGTGCCAGCAGCTTAGCGGGAATCACAGATACGCAGTATTTT
len: 15; d_gene: -; j_gene: TRBJ1-4; v_gene: TRBV4-1; abundance: -; CDR3aa: CASSQGGQVNEKLFF; CDR3nt: TGCGCCAGCAGCCAAGGGGGGCAGGTTAATGAAAAACTGTTTTTT
len: 14; d_gene: -; j_gene: TRBJ1-6; v_gene: TRBV30; abundance: -; CDR3aa: CAFDASSYNSPLHF; CDR3nt: TGTGCCTTCGACGCCAGCTCCTATAATTCACCCCTCCACTTT
len: 13; d_gene: TRBD1; j_gene: TRBJ2-7; v_gene: TRBV6-1; abundance: -; CDR3aa: CATWTGLIYEQYF; CDR3nt: TGTGCCACCTGGACAGGGTTAATCTACGAGCAGTACTTC
len: 13; d_gene: -; j_gene: TRBJ1-2; v_gene: TRBV25-1; abundance: -; CDR3aa: CASSDLRGGGYTF; CDR3nt: TGTGCCAGCAGTGATCTCAGGGGTGGTGGCTACACCTTC
len: 14; d_gene: -; j_gene: TRBJ1-2; v_gene: TRBV5-1; abundance: -; CDR3aa: CASRPRQDPYGYTF; CDR3nt: TGCGCCAGCAGACCGAGACAGGACCCCTATGGCTACACCTTC
len: 13; d_gene: -; j_gene: TRBJ1-1; v_gene: TRBV6-1; abundance: -; CDR3aa: CASRSLPNTEAFF; CDR3nt: TGTGCCAGCAGGAGCCTACCGAACACTGAAGCTTTCTTT
len: 14; d_gene: -; j_gene: TRBJ2-5; v_gene: TRBV18; abundance: -; CDR3aa: CASSPPARAETQYF; CDR3nt: TGTGCCAGCTCACCCCCCGCACGGGCAGAGACCCAGTACTTC
len: 14; d_gene: -; j_gene: TRBJ1-2; v_gene: TRBV29-1; abundance: -; CDR3aa: CSVEVGATVRGYTF; CDR3nt: TGCAGCGTTGAGGTTGGGGCAACAGTAAGGGGCTACACCTTC
len: 13; d_gene: -; j_gene: TRBJ1-1; v_gene: TRBV29-1; abundance: -; CDR3aa: CSVSPGPAAEAFF; CDR3nt: TGCAGCGTTTCCCCCGGTCCAGCGGCTGAAGCTTTCTTT
len: 13; d_gene: -; j_gene: TRBJ1-2; v_gene: TRBV5-6; abundance: -; CDR3aa: CASSPASNYGYTF; CDR3nt: TGTGCCAGCAGCCCGGCGAGTAACTATGGCTACACCTTC
len: 13; d_gene: -; j_gene: TRBJ2-3; v_gene: TRBV2; abundance: -; CDR3aa: CANGGSSTDTQYF; CDR3nt: TGTGCCAACGGTGGGTCTAGCACAGATACGCAGTATTTT
len: 15; d_gene: TRBD1; j_gene: TRBJ1-1; v_gene: TRBV7-2; abundance: once; CDR3aa: CASSLVSGGNTEAFF; CDR3nt: TGTGCCAGCAGCTTAGTTTCAGGGGGCAACACTGAAGCTTTCTTT
len: 15; d_gene: -; j_gene: TRBJ2-1; v_gene: TRBV19; abundance: -; CDR3aa: CASSISYQRHSEQFF; CDR3nt: TGTGCCAGTAGTATAAGTTACCAGCGACATAGTGAGCAGTTCTTC
len: 15; d_gene: -; j_gene: TRBJ1-1; v_gene: TRBV19; abundance: few; CDR3aa: CASTGVAGTGTEAFF; CDR3nt: TGTGCCAGTACTGGGGTGGCAGGCACAGGGACTGAAGCTTTCTTT
len: 15; d_gene: TRBD1; j_gene: TRBJ2-3; v_gene: TRBV19; abundance: -; CDR3aa: CASSIDRVSSDTQYF; CDR3nt: TGTGCCAGTAGTATCGACAGGGTTTCTTCAGATACGCAGTATTTT
len: 14; d_gene: -; j_gene: TRBJ2-7; v_gene: TRBV29-1; abundance: -; CDR3aa: CSVEDTRQSYEQYF; CDR3nt: TGCAGCGTTGAAGATACGCGACAGAGTTACGAGCAGTACTTC
len: 13; d_gene: -; j_gene: TRBJ1-1; v_gene: TRBV19; abundance: -; CDR3aa: CASSTGLNTEAFF; CDR3nt: TGTGCCAGTAGTACGGGGTTGAACACTGAAGCTTTCTTT
len: 14; d_gene: -; j_gene: TRBJ2-5; v_gene: TRBV7-3; abundance: -; CDR3aa: CASSPTGIRETQYF; CDR3nt: TGTGCCAGCAGCCCTACAGGGATACGGGAGACCCAGTACTTC
len: 11; d_gene: TRBD1; j_gene: TRBJ1-2; v_gene: TRBV10-3; abundance: few; CDR3aa: CAIRQGYGYTF; CDR3nt: TGTGCCATTAGACAGGGATATGGCTACACCTTC
len: 17; d_gene: -; j_gene: TRBJ2-6; v_gene: TRBV9; abundance: -; CDR3aa: CASSVAGRSSGANVLTF; CDR3nt: TGTGCCAGCAGCGTAGCTGGACGGAGCTCTGGGGCCAACGTCCTGACTTTC
len: 14; d_gene: -; j_gene: TRBJ1-5; v_gene: TRBV6-1; abundance: -; CDR3aa: CASSESGRNQPQHF; CDR3nt: TGTGCCAGCAGTGAATCGGGGAGAAATCAGCCCCAGCATTTT
len: 15; d_gene: TRBD1; j_gene: TRBJ1-2; v_gene: TRBV6-5; abundance: -; CDR3aa: CASSQQGALGYGYTF; CDR3nt: TGTGCCAGCAGTCAACAGGGGGCGCTTGGCTATGGCTACACCTTC
len: 17; d_gene: -; j_gene: TRBJ1-2; v_gene: TRBV4-2; abundance: few; CDR3aa: CASSQVSASGGQDGYTF; CDR3nt: TGTGCCAGCAGCCAAGTATCGGCTTCGGGGGGGCAAGATGGCTACACCTTC
len: 17; d_gene: -; j_gene: TRBJ2-6; v_gene: TRBV5-4; abundance: -; CDR3aa: CATEAGQGWSGANVLTF; CDR3nt: TGTGCCACCGAGGCGGGCCAGGGTTGGTCTGGGGCCAACGTCCTGACTTTC
len: 15; d_gene: -; j_gene: TRBJ1-5; v_gene: TRBV28; abundance: -; CDR3aa: CASSPGWSRDQPQHF; CDR3nt: TGTGCCAGCTCTCCTGGATGGTCTCGCGATCAGCCCCAGCATTTT
len: 15; d_gene: -; j_gene: TRBJ1-2; v_gene: TRBV19; abundance: few; CDR3aa: CASSPSPDWVYGYTF; CDR3nt: TGTGCCAGTAGTCCCTCCCCAGACTGGGTCTATGGCTACACCTTC
len: 14; d_gene: -; j_gene: TRBJ1-5; v_gene: TRBV7-9; abundance: few; CDR3aa: CASSLGWEGQPQHF; CDR3nt: TGTGCCAGCAGCTTAGGGTGGGAGGGTCAGCCCCAGCATTTT
len: 14; d_gene: TRBD2; j_gene: TRBJ2-1; v_gene: TRBV29-1; abundance: few; CDR3aa: CSVDSSGGGNEQFF; CDR3nt: TGCAGCGTTGACAGTAGCGGGGGGGGAAATGAGCAGTTCTTC
len: 13; d_gene: TRBD1; j_gene: TRBJ1-2; v_gene: TRBV6-5; abundance: -; CDR3aa: CASSYSRGHGYTF; CDR3nt: TGTGCCAGCAGTTACTCAAGGGGGCATGGCTACACCTTC
len: 16; d_gene: -; j_gene: TRBJ2-1; v_gene: TRBV9; abundance: -; CDR3aa: CASSRSGTQGYNEQFF; CDR3nt: TGTGCCAGCAGCCGTTCAGGGACCCAAGGATACAATGAGCAGTTCTTC
len: 12; d_gene: -; j_gene: TRBJ2-1; v_gene: TRBV30; abundance: few; CDR3aa: CAWGGFGNEQFF; CDR3nt: TGTGCCTGGGGGGGGTTCGGGAATGAGCAGTTCTTC
len: 15; d_gene: TRBD1; j_gene: TRBJ2-2; v_gene: TRBV7-2; abundance: -; CDR3aa: CASSLRQGATGELFF; CDR3nt: TGTGCCAGCAGCCTGCGACAGGGGGCGACCGGGGAGCTGTTTTTT
len: 12; d_gene: -; j_gene: TRBJ1-2; v_gene: TRBV29-1; abundance: -; CDR3aa: CSVQSGFYGYTF; CDR3nt: TGCAGCGTTCAATCAGGGTTCTATGGCTACACCTTC
len: 16; d_gene: TRBD2; j_gene: TRBJ2-1; v_gene: TRBV5-1; abundance: few; CDR3aa: CASSLVAGGGFNEQFF; CDR3nt: TGCGCCAGCAGCTTGGTGGCGGGGGGGGGTTTTAATGAGCAGTTCTTC
len: 17; d_gene: -; j_gene: TRBJ2-2; v_gene: TRBV18; abundance: -; CDR3aa: CASSPYVGPANTGELFF; CDR3nt: TGTGCCAGCTCACCATATGTCGGGCCCGCGAACACCGGGGAGCTGTTTTTT